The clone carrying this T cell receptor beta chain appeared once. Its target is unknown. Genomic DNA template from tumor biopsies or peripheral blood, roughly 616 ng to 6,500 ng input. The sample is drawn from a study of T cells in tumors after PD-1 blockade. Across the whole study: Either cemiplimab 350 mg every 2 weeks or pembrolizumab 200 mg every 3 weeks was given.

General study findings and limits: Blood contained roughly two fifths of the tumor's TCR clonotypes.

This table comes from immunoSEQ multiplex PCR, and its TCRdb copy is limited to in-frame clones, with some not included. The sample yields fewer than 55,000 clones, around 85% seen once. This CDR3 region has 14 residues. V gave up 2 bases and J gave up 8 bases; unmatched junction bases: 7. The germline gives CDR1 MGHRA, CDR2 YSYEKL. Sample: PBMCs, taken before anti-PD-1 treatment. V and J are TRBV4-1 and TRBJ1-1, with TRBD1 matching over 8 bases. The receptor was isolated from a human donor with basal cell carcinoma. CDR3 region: CASSQPGQGYEAFF. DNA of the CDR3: TGCGCCAGCAGCCAACCTGGACAGGGCTACGAAGCTTTCTTT.